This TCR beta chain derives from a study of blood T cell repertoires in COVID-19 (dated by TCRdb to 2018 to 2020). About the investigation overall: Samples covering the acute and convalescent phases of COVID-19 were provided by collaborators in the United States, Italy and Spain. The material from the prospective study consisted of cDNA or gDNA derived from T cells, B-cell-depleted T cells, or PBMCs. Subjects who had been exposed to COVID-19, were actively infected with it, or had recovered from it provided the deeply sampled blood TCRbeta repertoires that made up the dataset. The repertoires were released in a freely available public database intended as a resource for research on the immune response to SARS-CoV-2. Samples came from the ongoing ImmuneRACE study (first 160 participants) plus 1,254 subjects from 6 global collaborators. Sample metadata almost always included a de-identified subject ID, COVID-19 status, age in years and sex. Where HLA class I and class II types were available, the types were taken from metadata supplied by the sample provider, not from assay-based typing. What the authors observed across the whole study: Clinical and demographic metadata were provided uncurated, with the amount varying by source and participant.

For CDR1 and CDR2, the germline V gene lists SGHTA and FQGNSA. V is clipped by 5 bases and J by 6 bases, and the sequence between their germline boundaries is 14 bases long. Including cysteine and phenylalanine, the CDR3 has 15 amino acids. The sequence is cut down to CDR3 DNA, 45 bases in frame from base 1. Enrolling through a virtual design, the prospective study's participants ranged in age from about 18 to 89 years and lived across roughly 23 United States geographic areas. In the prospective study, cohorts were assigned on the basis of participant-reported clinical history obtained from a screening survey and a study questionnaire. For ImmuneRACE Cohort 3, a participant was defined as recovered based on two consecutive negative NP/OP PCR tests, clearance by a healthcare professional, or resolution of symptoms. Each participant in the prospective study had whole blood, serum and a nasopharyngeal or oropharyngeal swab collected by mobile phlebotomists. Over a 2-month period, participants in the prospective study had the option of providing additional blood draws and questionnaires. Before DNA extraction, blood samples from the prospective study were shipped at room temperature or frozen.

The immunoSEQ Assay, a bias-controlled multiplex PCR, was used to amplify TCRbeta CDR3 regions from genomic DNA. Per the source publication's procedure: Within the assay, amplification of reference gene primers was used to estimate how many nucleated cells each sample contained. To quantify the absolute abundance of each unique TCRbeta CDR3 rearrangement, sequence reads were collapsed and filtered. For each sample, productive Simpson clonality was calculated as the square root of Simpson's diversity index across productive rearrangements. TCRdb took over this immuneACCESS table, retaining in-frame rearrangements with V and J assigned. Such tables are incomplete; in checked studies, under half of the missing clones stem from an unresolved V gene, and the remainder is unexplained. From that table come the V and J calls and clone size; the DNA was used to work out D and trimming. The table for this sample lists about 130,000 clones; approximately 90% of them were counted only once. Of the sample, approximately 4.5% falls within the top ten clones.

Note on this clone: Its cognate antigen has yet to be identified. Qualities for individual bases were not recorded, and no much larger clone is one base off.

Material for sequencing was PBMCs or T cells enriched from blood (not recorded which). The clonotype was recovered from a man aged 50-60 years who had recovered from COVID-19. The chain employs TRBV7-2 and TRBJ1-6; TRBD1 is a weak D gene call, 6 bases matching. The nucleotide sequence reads TGTGCCAGCAGCATCCTGACAGGTTTTAATTCACCCCTCCACTTT. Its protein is CASSILTGFNSPLHF.